This T cell receptor (beta chain) was captured by sequencing in a study of cytomegalovirus exposure and HLA in healthy donors. Study overall: The 650 to 850 first-cohort repertoires and the 120 or so validation repertoires shared the same platform, a later analysis reported. Findings of the study overall: Three CMV-associated chains proved CMV antigen-specific in vitro.

Profiling relied on immunoSEQ multiplex PCR, and the TCRdb table lists in-frame clones only, not all of them. The repertoire holds tens of thousands of clones, 70% to 90% seen once, with 3.8% in the top ten. The CDR3 sequence is 17 residues long. Germline values: CDR1 PRHDT, CDR2 FYEKMQ (reference sequence). V lost 2 bases to trimming and J lost 1 base, with 12 bases between them. A note on this clone: What it recognizes is unknown.

The chain links TRBV13 to TRBJ2-6, with D maybe TRBD2 (6 bases). The sequence derives from a young woman in good health and CMV-seropositive. The sequenced sample consisted of PBMCs. Written as DNA, the CDR3 is TGTGCCAGCAGCTTATCCTCGGGGAGGTCTGGGGCCAACGTCCTGACTTTC. It translates to CASSLSSGRSGANVLTF. Based on the CDR3 plus reference TRBV13 and TRBJ2-6, the full variable domain is AAGVIQSPRHLIKEKRETATLKCYPIPRHDTVYWYQQGPGQDPQFLISFYEKMQSDKGSIPDRFSAQQFSDYHSELNMSSLELGDSALYFCASSLSSGRSGANVLTFGAGSRLTVL.